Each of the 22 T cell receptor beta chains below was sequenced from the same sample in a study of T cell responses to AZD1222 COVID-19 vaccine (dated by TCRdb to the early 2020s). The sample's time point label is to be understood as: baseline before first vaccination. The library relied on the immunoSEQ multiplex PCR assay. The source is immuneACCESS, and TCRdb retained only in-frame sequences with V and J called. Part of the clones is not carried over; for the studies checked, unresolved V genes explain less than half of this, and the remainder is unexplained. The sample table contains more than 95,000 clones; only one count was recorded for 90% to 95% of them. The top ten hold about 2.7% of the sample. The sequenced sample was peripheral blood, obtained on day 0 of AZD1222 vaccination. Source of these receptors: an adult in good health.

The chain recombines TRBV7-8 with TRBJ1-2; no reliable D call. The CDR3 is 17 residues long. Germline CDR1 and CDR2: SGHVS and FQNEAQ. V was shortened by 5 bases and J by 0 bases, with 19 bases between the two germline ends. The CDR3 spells CASSPHLGEDSNYGYTF. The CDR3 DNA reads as TGTGCCAGCAGCCCACACCTTGGAGAGGACTCTAACTATGGCTACACCTTC.

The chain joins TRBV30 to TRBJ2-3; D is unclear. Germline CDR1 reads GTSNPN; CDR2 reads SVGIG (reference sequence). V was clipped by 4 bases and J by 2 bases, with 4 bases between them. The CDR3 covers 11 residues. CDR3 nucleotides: TGTGCCTGGACTAACACAGATACGCAGTATTTT. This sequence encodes CAWTNTDTQYF.

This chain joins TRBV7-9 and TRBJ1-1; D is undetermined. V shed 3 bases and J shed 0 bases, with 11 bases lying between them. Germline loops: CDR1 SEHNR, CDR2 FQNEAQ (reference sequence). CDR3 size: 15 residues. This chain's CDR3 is CASSLGTVMNTEAFF. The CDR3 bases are TGTGCCAGCAGCTTGGGAACAGTCATGAACACTGAAGCTTTCTTT.

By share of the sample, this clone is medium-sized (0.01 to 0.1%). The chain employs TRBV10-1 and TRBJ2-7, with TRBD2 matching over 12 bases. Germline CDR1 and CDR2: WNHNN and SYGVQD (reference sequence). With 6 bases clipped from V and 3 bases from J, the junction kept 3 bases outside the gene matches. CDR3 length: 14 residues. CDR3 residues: CASSKTSGGYEQYF. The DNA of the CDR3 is TGCGCCAGCAGCAAGACTAGCGGGGGCTACGAGCAGTACTTC.

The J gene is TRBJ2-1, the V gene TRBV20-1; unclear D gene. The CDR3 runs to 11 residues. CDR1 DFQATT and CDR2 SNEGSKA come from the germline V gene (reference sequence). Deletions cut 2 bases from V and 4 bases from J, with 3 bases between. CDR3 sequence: CSARLYNEQFF. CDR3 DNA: TGCAGTGCTAGACTATACAATGAGCAGTTCTTC.

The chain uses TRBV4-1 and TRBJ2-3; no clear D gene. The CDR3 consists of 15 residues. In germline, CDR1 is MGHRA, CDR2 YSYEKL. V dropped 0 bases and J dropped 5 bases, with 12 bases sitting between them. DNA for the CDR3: TGCGCCAGCAGCCAAGATCTGGGCGATGGAGATACGCAGTATTTT. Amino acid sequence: CASSQDLGDGDTQYF.

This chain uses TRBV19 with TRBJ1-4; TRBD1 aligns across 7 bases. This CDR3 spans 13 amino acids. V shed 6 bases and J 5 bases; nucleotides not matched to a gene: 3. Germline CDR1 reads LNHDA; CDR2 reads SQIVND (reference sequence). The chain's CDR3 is CASRGQQNEKLFF. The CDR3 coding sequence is TGTGCCAGTAGGGGACAGCAGAATGAAAAACTGTTTTTT.

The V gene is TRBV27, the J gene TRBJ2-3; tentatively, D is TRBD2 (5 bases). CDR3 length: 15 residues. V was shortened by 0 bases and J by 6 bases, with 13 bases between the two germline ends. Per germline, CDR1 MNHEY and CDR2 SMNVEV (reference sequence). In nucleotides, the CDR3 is TGTGCCAGCAGTTTATCGGTAGCGATGGGGGATACGCAGTATTTT. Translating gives CASSLSVAMGDTQYF.

The CDR3 loop reads CASSPTIYIQYF. CDR3 nucleotides: TGTGCCAGCAGTCCCACCATTTACATTCAGTACTTC. The chain couples TRBV28 to TRBJ2-4, with D hard to call. Germline values: CDR1 MDHEN, CDR2 SYDVKM. Between the trimmed V and J ends, which lost 5 bases and 8 bases, there was a span of 10 bases. The CDR3 length is 12 residues.

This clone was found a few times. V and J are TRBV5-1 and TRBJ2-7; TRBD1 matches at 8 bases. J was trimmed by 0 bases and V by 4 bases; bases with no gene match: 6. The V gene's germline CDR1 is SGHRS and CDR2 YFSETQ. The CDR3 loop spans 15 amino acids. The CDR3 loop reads CASSPGQVLSYEQYF. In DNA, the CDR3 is TGCGCCAGCAGCCCGGGACAGGTCCTCTCCTACGAGCAGTACTTC.

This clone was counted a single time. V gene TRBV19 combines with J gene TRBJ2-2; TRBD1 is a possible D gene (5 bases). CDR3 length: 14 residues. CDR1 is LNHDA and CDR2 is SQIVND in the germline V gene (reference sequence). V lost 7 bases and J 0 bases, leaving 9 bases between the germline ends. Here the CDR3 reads CASIPTANTGELFF. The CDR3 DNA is TGTGCCAGTATTCCGACAGCGAACACCGGGGAGCTGTTTTTT.

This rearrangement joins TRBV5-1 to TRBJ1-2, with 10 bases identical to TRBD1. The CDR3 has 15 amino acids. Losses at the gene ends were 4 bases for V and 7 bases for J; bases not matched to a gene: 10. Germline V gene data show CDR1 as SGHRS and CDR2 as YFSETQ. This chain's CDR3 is CASSPRQGASLGYTF. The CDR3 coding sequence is TGCGCCAGCAGCCCGCGACAGGGGGCGAGTCTTGGCTACACCTTC.

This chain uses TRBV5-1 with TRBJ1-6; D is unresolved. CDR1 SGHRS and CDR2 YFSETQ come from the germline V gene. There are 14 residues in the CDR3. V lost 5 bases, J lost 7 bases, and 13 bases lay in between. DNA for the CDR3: TGCGCCAGCAGTTCCCGTTCGGGGAATTCACCCCTCCACTTT. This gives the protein CASSSRSGNSPLHF.

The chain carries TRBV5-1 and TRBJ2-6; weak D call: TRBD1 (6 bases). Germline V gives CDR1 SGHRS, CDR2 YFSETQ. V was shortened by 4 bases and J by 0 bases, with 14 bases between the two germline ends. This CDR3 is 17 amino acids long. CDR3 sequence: CASSQSTGTSGANVLTF. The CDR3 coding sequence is TGCGCCAGCAGCCAATCCACAGGGACCTCTGGGGCCAACGTCCTGACTTTC.

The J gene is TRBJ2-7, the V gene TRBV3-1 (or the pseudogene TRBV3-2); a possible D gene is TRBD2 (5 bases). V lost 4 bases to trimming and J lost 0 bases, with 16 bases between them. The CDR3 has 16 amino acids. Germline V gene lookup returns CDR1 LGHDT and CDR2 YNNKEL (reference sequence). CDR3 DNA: TGTGCCAGCAGCCCCCTCGAGGGAGACCTCTCCTACGAGCAGTACTTC. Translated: CASSPLEGDLSYEQYF.

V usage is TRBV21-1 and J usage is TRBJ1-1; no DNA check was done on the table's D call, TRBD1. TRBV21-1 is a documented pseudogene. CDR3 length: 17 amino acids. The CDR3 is CASSKARQGPANTEAFF. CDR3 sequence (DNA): TGTGCCAGCAGCAAAGCGCGTCAGGGTCCCGCGAACACTGAAGCTTTCTTT.

Here the CDR3 reads CASSARPQGRDTGELFF. The CDR3 nucleotides are TGTGCCAGCAGCGCGAGACCACAGGGAAGAGACACCGGGGAGCTGTTTTTT. This chain links TRBV7-9 with TRBJ2-2, with D maybe TRBD1 (6 bases). V was clipped by 5 bases and J by 3 bases, with 19 bases between them. This CDR3 spans 17 amino acids. The V gene's germline CDR1 is SEHNR and CDR2 FQNEAQ (reference sequence). Based on the CDR3 plus reference TRBV7-9 and TRBJ2-2, the full variable domain is DTGVSQNPRHKITKRGQNVTFRCDPISEHNRLYWYRQTLGQGPEFLTYFQNEAQLEKSRLLSDRFSAERPKGSFSTLEIQRTEQGDSAMYLCASSARPQGRDTGELFFGEGSRLTVL.

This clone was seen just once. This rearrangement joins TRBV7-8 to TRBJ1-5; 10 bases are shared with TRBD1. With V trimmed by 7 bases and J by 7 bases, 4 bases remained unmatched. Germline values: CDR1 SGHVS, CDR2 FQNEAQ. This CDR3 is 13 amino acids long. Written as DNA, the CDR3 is TGTGCCAGCACTGACAGGGGGCTACAGCCCCAGCATTTT. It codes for CASTDRGLQPQHF.

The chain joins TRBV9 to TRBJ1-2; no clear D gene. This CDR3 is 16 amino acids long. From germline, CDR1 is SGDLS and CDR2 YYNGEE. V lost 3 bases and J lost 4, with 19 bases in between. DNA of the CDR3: TGTGCCAGCAGCGCAATCGGACTGCCGGATAGCTATGGCTACACCTTC. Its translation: CASSAIGLPDSYGYTF.

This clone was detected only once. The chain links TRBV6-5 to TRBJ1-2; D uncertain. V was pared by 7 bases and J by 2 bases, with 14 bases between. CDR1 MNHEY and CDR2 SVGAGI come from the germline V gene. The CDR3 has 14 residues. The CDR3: CASMGCPGNYGYTF. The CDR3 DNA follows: TGTGCCAGCATGGGTTGTCCGGGCAACTATGGCTACACCTTC.

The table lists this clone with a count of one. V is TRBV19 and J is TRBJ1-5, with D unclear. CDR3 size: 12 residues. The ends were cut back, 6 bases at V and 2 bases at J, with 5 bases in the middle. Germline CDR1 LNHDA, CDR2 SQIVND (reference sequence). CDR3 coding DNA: TGTGCCAGTAGATATGGCAATCAGCCCCAGCATTTT. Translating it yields CASRYGNQPQHF.

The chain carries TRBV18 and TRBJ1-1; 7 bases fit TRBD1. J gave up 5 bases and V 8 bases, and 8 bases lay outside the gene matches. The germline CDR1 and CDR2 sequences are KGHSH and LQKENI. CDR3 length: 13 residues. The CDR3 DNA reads TGTGCCAGCCGACAGGGAGTTGGGACTGAAGCTTTCTTT. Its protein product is CASRQGVGTEAFF. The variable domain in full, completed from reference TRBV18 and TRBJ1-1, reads NAGVMQNPRHLVRRRGQEARLRCSPMKGHSHVYWYRQLPEEGLKFMVYLQKENIIDESGMPKERFSAEFPKEGPSILRIQQVVRGDSAAYFCASRQGVGTEAFFGQGTRLTVV.